One T cell receptor (beta chain) is described in this entry. The entry originates in a study of blood T cell repertoires in COVID-19. The CDR3 totals 12 residues. CDR1 SQVTM and CDR2 ANQGSEA come from the germline V gene. Trimming left V 5 bases short and J 7 bases short, with 12 bases between. TCRdb's copy holds only in-frame clones and misses some; the assay was immunoSEQ multiplex PCR. Of some 200,000 clones listed, roughly four fifths were seen once; the top ten hold about 6%. This TCR came from a woman in her forties with acute or convalescent COVID-19. The chain employs TRBV29-1 and TRBJ2-1; D call uncertain. The sequencing input was peripheral blood. Here the CDR3 reads CSVMSAFNEQFF. CDR3 DNA: TGCAGCGTTATGTCTGCGTTTAATGAGCAGTTCTTC.